The entry that follows covers one TCR beta chain sequence. What this receptor recognizes is not known. The sample holds no much larger clone one base away, and base qualities are not on file. The sample is drawn from a study of early T cells in non-severe SARS-CoV-2 infection (dated by TCRdb to about 2021). In terms of the full investigation: TCR sequencing used bulk RNA from unsorted whole blood, so alpha and beta chains could not be paired. On the study overall, not on this receptor specifically: VDJdb matching was skewed toward anti-spike CD8 responses, so virus-specific expansions were likely underestimated and private and CD4 specificities were missed.

The library was produced with 5' RACE. The instrument was a NextSeq 500. To correct for sequencing error and PCR bias, the TCR library protocol tagged individual cDNA molecules with unique molecular identifiers. Sequencing covered both TCR alpha and beta chains, and within each sample the abundances of alpha and beta sequences were tightly co-correlated. On the study's bioinformatics: Decombinator V4 was used to annotate TCR sequences for V gene, J gene and CDR3. Expanded TCRs were defined as changing significantly between any two time points under a Poisson model with p below 0.0001. TCR abundances were normalised to the total number of TCRs sequenced per sample and expressed as counts per million. TRAV1-2 paired with TRAJ12, TRAJ20 or TRAJ33 defined MAIT TCRs, while TRAV10 paired with TRAJ18 defined iNKT TCRs. A search of VDJdb, accessed on 1 November 2021, was run for TCRs annotated to CMV, EBV and SARS-CoV-2, with TCRs annotated for multiple antigens excluded. TCRdb itself trimmed the public reads at Q25 with fastp, ran MiXCR and retained productive beta chains. Rows with one shared CDR3 protein collapse into an entry with the most common genes and DNA. TCRdb, not the authors, supplied the V and J calls. This sample is represented by tens of thousands of distinct CDR3 sequences; around 10% of them were singletons. The ten most abundant clones make up around 2.5% of the sample.

A case-control design nested within a healthcare worker cohort in London, UK, was used, with weekly nasopharyngeal swab PCR tests and blood sampling performed. Healthcare workers were recruited during the week of the UK lockdown, between 23 and 31 March 2020, and followed weekly for up to roughly 15 weeks. For CDR1 and CDR2, the germline V gene lists WSHSY and SAAADI. The V end loses 6 bases and the J end loses 0 bases, and a stretch of 10 bases separates them. CDR3 length: 14 amino acids, cysteine to phenylalanine. Of the read, only the CDR3 DNA is kept; its 42 bases are in frame from base 1. The chain links TRBV10-2 with TRBJ2-3, with a tentative D gene TRBD2 over 6 matching bases. The material sequenced was whole blood, taken at baseline. The TCR sequence derives from an adult who was a healthcare worker with PCR-confirmed SARS-CoV-2 infection or an uninfected control (not recorded which). The nucleotide sequence is TGCGCCAGCAGGTCCAGCGGGAGCACAGATACGCAGTATTTT. Its product reads: CASRSSGSTDTQYF.